Listed here are 9 T cell receptor beta chains from one sample, sequenced in a study of radiation and T cells in renal cell carcinoma. Regarding time point: blood 2 weeks post-SBRT. Treatment reported: 15 Gy SBRT to primary tumor, nephrectomy 4 weeks later. Assay used: immunoSEQ multiplex PCR; TCRdb lists only in-frame clones, some missing. The sample includes 100,000 to 150,000 clones, about four fifths seen only once; the top ten take roughly 6%. The sample was blood, taken from a patient whose treatment included radiotherapy and nephrectomy. These receptors originate from a man aged 50-60 years with renal cell carcinoma.

CDR3 bases: TGTGCCAGCAGGGGACGCGGACCATTTAGCGGGAGAACGGATGAGCAGTTCTTC. This codes for CASRGRGPFSGRTDEQFF. The J gene is TRBJ2-1, the V gene TRBV27, with 9 positions matching TRBD2. V was pared by 6 bases and J by 8 bases, with 20 bases of the junction left unmatched. Germline CDR1 is MNHEY and CDR2 is SMNVEV (reference sequence). This CDR3 contains 18 residues.

This clone showed up just a few times. This rearrangement joins TRBV7-3 to TRBJ2-3; 8 nucleotides match TRBD2. This CDR3 is built from 14 residues. The germline V gene encodes CDR1 SGHTA and CDR2 FQGTGA. V dropped 8 bases and J dropped 8; count of bases not matched to a gene: 12. The CDR3 DNA sequence: TGTGCCAGCGCCGGCGGGGGGCCATTTGGTACGCAGTATTTT. Translation gives CASAGGGPFGTQYF.

This chain joins TRBV9 and TRBJ2-5; D remains unclear. This CDR3 has 12 amino acids. Deletions cut 0 bases from V and 4 bases from J, with 4 bases between. The germline gives CDR1 SGDLS, CDR2 YYNGEE. CDR3 sequence (DNA): TGTGCCAGCAGCGTAGACGTAGAGACCCAGTACTTC. Amino acid sequence: CASSVDVETQYF.

The chain joins TRBV27 to TRBJ2-1; 11 nucleotides line up with TRBD2. The CDR3 has 20 amino acids. The junction had 10 bases not matched to a gene; V was cut back by 0 bases and J by 0 bases. Germline V CDR1 and CDR2: MNHEY, SMNVEV (reference sequence). CDR3 sequence: CASSLSLGLAAPLSYNEQFF. The CDR3 DNA follows: TGTGCCAGCAGTTTATCGTTGGGACTAGCGGCACCCCTCTCCTACAATGAGCAGTTCTTC.

The chain links TRBV25-1 to TRBJ2-3, with D tentatively TRBD2 (7 bases). The CDR3 covers 14 residues. Trimming stripped 7 bases from V and 0 bases from J, with 11 bases between. Germline V gene sequence: CDR1 MGHDK, CDR2 SYGVNS. The CDR3 is CASIGGPSTDTQYF. For the CDR3, the DNA is TGTGCCAGCATCGGGGGGCCAAGCACAGATACGCAGTATTTT.

The chain carries TRBV6-1 and TRBJ2-7, with D uncertain. With 7 bases removed from V and 2 bases from J, the gap between germline ends came to 9 bases. The germline gives CDR1 MNHNS, CDR2 SASEGT. There are 12 residues in the CDR3. Written as DNA, the CDR3 is TGTGCCAGCAAAAAGTTACCCTACGAGCAGTACTTC. As protein: CASKKLPYEQYF.

This rearrangement joins TRBV7-8 to TRBJ2-2, with 12 bases lining up with TRBD2. This CDR3 spans 17 amino acids. The junction had 7 bases not matched to a gene; V was cut back by 4 bases and J by 4 bases. Per germline, CDR1 SGHVS and CDR2 FQNEAQ. In DNA, the CDR3 is TGTGCCAGCAGCTCTACTAGCGGGGGGAGAGGCACCGGGGAGCTGTTTTTT. Translation gives CASSSTSGGRGTGELFF. The full variable domain, its missing parts supplied by reference TRBV7-8 and TRBJ2-2, is GAGVSQSPRYKVAKRGQDVALRCDPISGHVSLFWYQQALGQGPEFLTYFQNEAQLDKSGLPSDRFFAERPEGSVSTLKIQRTQQEDSAVYLCASSSTSGGRGTGELFFGEGSRLTVL.

This chain uses TRBV11-3 with TRBJ2-2, with D uncertain. Trimming stripped 5 bases from V and 7 bases from J, with 8 bases between. Germline V gene data show CDR1 as SGHNT and CDR2 as YENEEA. This CDR3 comprises 12 residues. CDR3: CASSPPSGELFF. In DNA, the CDR3 is TGTGCCAGCAGCCCCCCTAGCGGGGAGCTGTTTTTT.

The chain uses TRBV30 and TRBJ1-2, with a weak D call TRBD1 (6 bases). The CDR3 sequence is 13 residues long. V dropped 6 bases and J dropped 4 bases, with 15 bases sitting between them. Germline V lookup: CDR1 GTSNPN, CDR2 SVGIG (reference sequence). CDR3 protein: CACRIEGGYGYTF. The CDR3 DNA reads TGTGCCTGCCGCATCGAAGGGGGCTATGGCTACACCTTC.